The clone carrying this T cell receptor (beta chain) was recorded many times. Its antigen is currently unknown. The CDR3 totals 15 residues. With 2 bases removed from V and 4 bases from J, the gap between germline ends came to 15 bases. CDR1 SGDLS and CDR2 YYNGEE come from the germline V gene. The data belong to a study of early T cells in non-severe SARS-CoV-2 infection. The overall study: Chains were unpaired, as sequencing was done on bulk RNA from unsorted whole blood.

Study results and caveats: VDJdb matches were skewed toward anti-spike CD8 T cell responses.

Researchers attached unique molecular identifiers to individual cDNA molecules. TCRdb re-called the 5' RACE reads with MiXCR, one entry per CDR3 protein. The sample lists tens of thousands of distinct CDR3 sequences; more than 4% were seen once. V usage is TRBV9 and J usage is TRBJ1-1; tentatively, D is TRBD1 (6 bases). The sequenced sample consisted of whole blood. The receptor was isolated from an adult who was a healthcare worker with PCR-confirmed SARS-CoV-2 infection or an uninfected control (not recorded which). The CDR3 region has the DNA TGTGCCAGCAGCGTGAACCCCAGGGGTTCCACTGAAGCTTTCTTT. The encoded protein is CASSVNPRGSTEAFF.